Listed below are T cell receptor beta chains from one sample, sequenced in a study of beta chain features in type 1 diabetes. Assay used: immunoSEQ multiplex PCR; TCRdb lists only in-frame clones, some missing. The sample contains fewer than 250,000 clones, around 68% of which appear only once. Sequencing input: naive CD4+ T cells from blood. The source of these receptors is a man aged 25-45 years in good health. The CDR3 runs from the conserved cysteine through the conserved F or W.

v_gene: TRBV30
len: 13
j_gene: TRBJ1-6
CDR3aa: CAWRPGQYSPLHF

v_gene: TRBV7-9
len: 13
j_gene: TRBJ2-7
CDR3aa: CASSFSGSYEQYF

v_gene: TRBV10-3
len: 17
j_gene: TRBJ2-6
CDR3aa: CAISNPTGLSGANVLTF

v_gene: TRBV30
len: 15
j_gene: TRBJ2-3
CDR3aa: CAWSVRRGGTDTQYF

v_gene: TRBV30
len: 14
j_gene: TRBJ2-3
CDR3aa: CAWSPRTTTDTQYF

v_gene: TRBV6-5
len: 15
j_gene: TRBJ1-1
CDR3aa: CASSYSSRANTEAFF

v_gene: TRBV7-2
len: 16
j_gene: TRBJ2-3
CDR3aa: CASSVSSLPGGDTQYF

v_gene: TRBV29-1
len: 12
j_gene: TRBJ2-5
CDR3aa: CSVEGNQETQYF

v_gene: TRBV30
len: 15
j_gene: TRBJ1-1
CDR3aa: CAWTPGAVRGTEAFF

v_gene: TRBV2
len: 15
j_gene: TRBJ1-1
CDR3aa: CASSNPLRRGPEAFF

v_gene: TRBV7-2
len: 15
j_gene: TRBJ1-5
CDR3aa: CASSPTSRSNQPQHF

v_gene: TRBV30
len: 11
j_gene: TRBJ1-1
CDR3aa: CAWARETEAFF

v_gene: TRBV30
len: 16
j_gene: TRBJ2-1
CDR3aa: CAWSRARLSSYNEQFF

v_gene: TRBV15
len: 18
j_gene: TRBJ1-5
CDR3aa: CATSRDQIRAYSNQPQHF

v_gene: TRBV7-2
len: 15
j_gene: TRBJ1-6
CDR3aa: CASSLDRTVNSPLHF

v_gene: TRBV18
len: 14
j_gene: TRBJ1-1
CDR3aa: CASSPPRGLTEAFF

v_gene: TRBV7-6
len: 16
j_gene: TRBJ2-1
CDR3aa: CASSLEGTRVYNEQFF

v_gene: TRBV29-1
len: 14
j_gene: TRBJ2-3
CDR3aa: CSVDLAGGTDTQYF

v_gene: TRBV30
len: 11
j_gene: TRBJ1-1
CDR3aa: CAWGPGTEAFF

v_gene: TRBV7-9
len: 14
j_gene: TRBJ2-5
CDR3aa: CASSLAEIMETQYF

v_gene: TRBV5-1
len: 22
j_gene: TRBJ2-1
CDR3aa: CASSRDSGSKGTSGSSYNEQFF

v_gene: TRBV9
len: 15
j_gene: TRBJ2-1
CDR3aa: CASSGSGGRYNEQFF

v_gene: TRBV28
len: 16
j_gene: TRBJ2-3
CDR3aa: CASSPPGQGSTDTQYF

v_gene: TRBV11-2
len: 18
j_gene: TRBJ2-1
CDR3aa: CASSHWGGPGNSYNEQFF

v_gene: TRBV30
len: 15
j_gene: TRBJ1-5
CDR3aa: CAWSGASSGNQPQHF

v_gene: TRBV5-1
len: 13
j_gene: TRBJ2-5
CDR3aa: CASSFSGQGTQYF

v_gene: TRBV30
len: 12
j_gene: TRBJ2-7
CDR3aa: CAWSRGSYEQYF

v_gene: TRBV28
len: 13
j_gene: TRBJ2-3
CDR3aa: CASRDYNTDTQYF

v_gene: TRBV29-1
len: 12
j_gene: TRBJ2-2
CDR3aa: CSVERASGELFF

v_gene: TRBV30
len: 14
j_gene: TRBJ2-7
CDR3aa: CAWSVAGISYEQYF

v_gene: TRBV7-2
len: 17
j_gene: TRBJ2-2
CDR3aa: CASSLFRLAGVSGELFF

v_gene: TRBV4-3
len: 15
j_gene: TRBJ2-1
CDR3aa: CASSQAASGHNEQFF

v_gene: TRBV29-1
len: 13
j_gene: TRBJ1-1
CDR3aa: CSVVGRVNTEAFF

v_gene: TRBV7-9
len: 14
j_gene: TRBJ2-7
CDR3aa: CASSPTGLADEQYF

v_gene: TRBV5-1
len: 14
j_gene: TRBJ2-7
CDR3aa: CASSQVGTVYEQYF

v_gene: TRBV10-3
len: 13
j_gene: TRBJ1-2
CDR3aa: CAIDGTGNSGYTF

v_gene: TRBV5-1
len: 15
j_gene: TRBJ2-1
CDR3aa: CASSTGTSGYNEQFF

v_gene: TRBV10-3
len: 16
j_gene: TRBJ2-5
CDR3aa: CAISESRPSGQETQYF

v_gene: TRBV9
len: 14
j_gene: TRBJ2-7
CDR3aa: CASSVQGGRGEQYF